This TCR beta chain was profiled in a study of Graves' ophthalmopathy and Graves' hyperthyroidism (dated by TCRdb to 2016 to 2019). For context, the study as a whole: Peripheral blood samples were taken at the time of initial diagnosis, before any treatment was given. The study used signatures of the TCR beta repertoire to tell Graves' ophthalmopathy apart from Graves' hyperthyroidism and to predict which patients would progress to ophthalmopathy. In total, approximately 130 blood samples were TCR-sequenced: approximately 42 ophthalmopathy, roughly 77 hyperthyroidism and about 17 hyperthyroidism-to-ophthalmopathy patients. To explore V-J signatures that separate ophthalmopathy from hyperthyroidism, a discovery set of about a hundred patients was enrolled, consisting of fewer than 45 with ophthalmopathy and about 60 with stable hyperthyroidism. An independent validation cohort was composed of 18 hyperthyroidism patients and 17 patients who later progressed from hyperthyroidism to ophthalmopathy. T-cell repertoires of thyroid tissue and blood were compared in six hyperthyroidism patients. Following sample collection, hyperthyroidism patients were given methimazole at a starting dose of 30 mg daily, and ophthalmopathy patients were given high-dose intravenous methylprednisolone. The approximately 97 discovery patients were randomly divided into training and test sets at a 7:3 ratio. Overall study outcomes, separate from this receptor: Most expanded thyroid clonotypes with frequency above 0.001 were also detected in blood, suggesting blood repertoires may reflect the thyroid immune response. No statistical method was used to set the sample size in advance, and the investigators knew which group each participant was assigned to. The 13-signature model separated ophthalmopathy from stable hyperthyroidism with roughly 90% sensitivity and 81.08% specificity in cross-validation, and 80%/75% in the test set. In validation, the model predicted ophthalmopathy progression with about 71% sensitivity and less than 80% specificity; around twelve predicted patients were CT-confirmed with GO in a median of approximately 6.2 months.

The ophthalmopathy patients had moderately to severely active disease, with a Clinical Activity Score of 3 or higher, a NOSPECS grade of 4 or higher, and a disease duration of less than 3 months. Patients with other autoimmune diseases, uncontrolled infections, pregnancy or lactation were excluded from the study. Diagnosis was based on clinical symptoms, serum thyroxine, TRAb, thyroid ultrasound and orbital computed tomography. Using Ficoll-Paque density gradient centrifugation, PBMCs were isolated from about 9.4 ml of fresh peripheral blood. Total RNA was extracted using Trizol reagent, and RNA quality was checked on an Agilent 2100 Bioanalyzer. This clonotype has ten or more counts. Its antigen is unknown. The record has no base qualities; no much larger clone is one base away. TCR beta CDR3 regions were amplified from RNA transcripts for repertoire sequencing. The first round of RT-PCR was done with HTBI primers and the Qiagen OneStep RT-PCR kit, and was followed by a second round of multiplex PCR, then size selection and purification. The libraries underwent paired-end sequencing with 100 bp reads on an Illumina HiSeq2000. In the paper's pipeline: SOAPnuke was used to process the reads, throwing out any read that had adapters, had uncalled bases, had a mean Phred below 15, or lacked an exact constant-primer or identifier match. COPE v1.2.5 was used to merge high-quality paired reads. Unique nucleotide sequences were defined as clonotypes and aligned to IMGT TRB V, D and J references using MiTCR v1.1. Analysis was restricted to V-J combinations with a frequency above 0.0001, which covered 98% to 99.2% of repertoires. For each V-J combination, a TCR clonal expansion and chaos score was defined as the ratio of F50 clonal expansion to chaos observed in the TCRdist matrix. Welch's t-statistics and random forest were used to reduce features to over ten V-J combinations, which were fed into a naive Bayes classifier. The similarity between thyroid and blood repertoires was quantified using the Morisita-Horn index. TCRdb redid the processing of the public reads, applying fastp at Q25 and MiXCR, and retained in-frame beta chains. Each entry merges the rows of one CDR3 protein and shows their most common DNA and genes. TCRdb's processing, not the authors' own work, is the source of the V and J calls. The sample table records about 480,000 distinct CDR3 sequences; 14% of these occur just once. Over 7.5% of the sample belongs to the ten largest clones.

Sequenced: blood. This receptor was obtained from a woman aged 25 to 39 with Graves' ophthalmopathy. Donor details come from another sample of the same person, matched by shared clones.

The DNA is TGTGCCAGCAGTTCCAGCAACTATGGCTACACCTTC. This encodes CASSSSNYGYTF. The chain joins TRBV12-3 or TRBV12-4 to TRBJ1-2; the D gene remains uncertain. Between the V and J ends, shortened by 4 bases and 2 bases respectively, the junction contains 5 bases. Taken from cysteine to phenylalanine, the CDR3 has 12 residues. CDR3 DNA is the only sequence kept; it has 36 bases, read in frame from the first base.